This TCR beta chain was observed in a study of blood T cells in healthy people across ages. Study-level results: Long-lived donors exceeded aged donors in naive CD4+ cells and diversity.

A sample-barcoded 5' primer and a J-beta primer mix were used in a second PCR of roughly 7 to 11 cycles. TCRdb re-derived calls from the 5' RACE reads in MiXCR, one entry per CDR3 protein. The table has roughly 1.6 million distinct CDR3 sequences, about 35% seen once. V was pared by 1 base and J by 3 bases, with 9 bases between. Per the germline V gene, CDR1 is SEHNR and CDR2 is FQNEAQ (reference sequence). The CDR3 spans 14 residues. This clonotype was detected only a few times. The antigen is not known. The sequence was obtained from a woman aged 30 to 39 in good health. This sequence joins TRBV7-9 and TRBJ2-5, with D perhaps matching TRBD2 (6 bases). The material sequenced was blood. The CDR3 is CASSLVSGEETQYF. CDR3 bases: TGTGCCAGCAGCTTAGTATCGGGGGAAGAGACCCAGTACTTC.